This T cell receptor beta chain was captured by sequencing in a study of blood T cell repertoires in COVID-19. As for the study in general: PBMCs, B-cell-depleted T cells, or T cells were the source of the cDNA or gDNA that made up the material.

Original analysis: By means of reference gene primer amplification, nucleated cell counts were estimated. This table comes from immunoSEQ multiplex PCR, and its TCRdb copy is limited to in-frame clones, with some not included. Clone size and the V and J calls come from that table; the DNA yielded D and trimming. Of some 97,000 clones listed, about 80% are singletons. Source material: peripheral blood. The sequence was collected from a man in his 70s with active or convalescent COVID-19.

For the CDR3, the DNA is TGTGCCAGCAGCCTCTTTACAGGGAACACCGGGGAGCTGTTTTTT. Protein sequence: CASSLFTGNTGELFF. The rearrangement joins TRBV5-6 to TRBJ2-2; TRBD1 is a possible D gene (5 bases). The germline V gene encodes CDR1 SGHDT and CDR2 YYEEEE. V gave up 4 bases and J gave up 1 base, with 11 bases separating them. The CDR3 length is 15 residues. Full variable domain (missing parts from reference TRBV5-6 and TRBJ2-2): DAGVTQSPTHLIKTRGQQVTLRCSPKSGHDTVSWYQQALGQGPQFIFQYYEEEERQRGNFPDRFSGHQFPNYSSELNVNALLLGDSALYLCASSLFTGNTGELFFGEGSRLTVL.